The 9 T cell receptor beta chains listed next were all sequenced from one sample in a study of molecular identifiers for immune sequencing clone quantification. TCRdb called the PCR reads again in MiXCR, with one record for every CDR3 protein. The data show some 70,000 distinct CDR3 sequences, roughly 18% seen once. Sequencing was carried out using naive CD8+ T cells from blood, with Jurkat cell RNA spiked in. Subset reported: FACS-sorted CD8+CD4-CCR7+CD45RA+ naive T cells. All receptors derive from a human donor in good health. Some libraries in this study had Jurkat cell RNA spiked in.

The sample holds many counts of this clonotype. V gene TRBV5-1 combines with J gene TRBJ2-7; 8 positions match TRBD2. J gave up 0 bases and V 4 bases, and 6 bases lay outside the gene matches. The CDR3 spans 15 residues. The V gene's germline CDR1 is SGHRS and CDR2 YFSETQ. Written as DNA, the CDR3 is TGCGCCAGCAGCGCCAAGCGGGGGCCCTCCTACGAGCAGTACTTC. Encoded protein: CASSAKRGPSYEQYF.

This clonotype was seen at least ten times. The chain combines TRBV14 with TRBJ2-5; 12 bases map to TRBD2. Germline V gives CDR1 SGHDN, CDR2 FVKESK. The CDR3 extends over 18 amino acids. The ends lost 5 bases at V and 1 base at J; junction bases unmatched: 11. In nucleotides, the CDR3 is TGTGCCAGCAGCGAGGGACTAGCGGGCCACGTCCTCCAAGAGACCCAGTACTTC. Translated, it gives CASSEGLAGHVLQETQYF.

This clonotype occurred a few times. This sequence joins TRBV19 and TRBJ2-1; D call uncertain. This CDR3 is 13 amino acids long. In germline, CDR1 is LNHDA, CDR2 SQIVND (reference sequence). Trimming removed 3 bases at V and 4 bases at J, with 7 bases between. This CDR3 reads CASSMGIYNEQFF. The CDR3 DNA reads as TGTGCCAGTAGTATGGGGATTTACAATGAGCAGTTCTTC.

This clonotype was seen at least ten times. The chain uses TRBV20-1 and TRBJ1-6; the D is unclear. This CDR3 spans 16 amino acids. CDR1 and CDR2 (germline): DFQATT, SNEGSKA (reference sequence). V lost 6 bases, J lost 5 bases, and 20 bases lay in between. CDR3 sequence reads: CSASGSVDLDNSPLHF. The DNA of the CDR3 is TGCAGTGCGTCGGGGTCCGTGGATTTGGATAATTCACCCCTCCACTTT.

This clonotype occurred many times. The rearrangement joins TRBV6-1 to TRBJ1-2, with D possibly being TRBD1 (5 bases). The length of the CDR3 is 13 residues. Trimming pared 6 bases from V and 5 bases from J, leaving 13 bases between. Germline-derived CDR1 and CDR2 are MNHNS and SASEGT. The chain's CDR3 is CASSLNRIYGYTF. The CDR3 DNA sequence: TGTGCCAGCAGCCTGAACAGGATTTATGGCTACACCTTC.

Ten or more counts support this clonotype. This chain uses TRBV25-1 with TRBJ2-5; no firm D call. Germline loops: CDR1 MGHDK, CDR2 SYGVNS. CDR3 length: 14 amino acids. V lost 1 base to trimming and J lost 5 bases, with 11 bases between them. The CDR3, as DNA: TGTGCCAGCAGTGAATCAGTGGTTGAGGAGACCCAGTACTTC. Translation gives CASSESVVEETQYF.

At least ten counts were recorded for this clonotype. The chain couples TRBV6-2 or TRBV6-3 to TRBJ1-1; tentative D call: TRBD1 (6 bases). CDR3 length: 14 amino acids. V dropped 1 base and J dropped 1 base, with 7 bases sitting between them. Germline V gene lookup returns CDR1 MNHEY and CDR2 SVGEGT. In DNA, the CDR3 is TGTGCCAGCAGTTACTGGACAGCGAACACTGAAGCTTTCTTT. Translation gives CASSYWTANTEAFF.

This clonotype was detected only a few times. The rearrangement joins TRBV27 to TRBJ2-7; the match to TRBD2 covers 8 bases. The CDR3 runs 17 residues. Losses at the gene ends were 3 bases for V and 2 bases for J; bases not matched to a gene: 12. CDR1 and CDR2 from the germline V gene are MNHEY and SMNVEV (reference sequence). The CDR3 spells CASSLARRSGSPYEQYF. In DNA, the CDR3 is TGTGCCAGCAGTTTGGCCCGGAGGAGCGGGAGCCCCTACGAGCAGTACTTC.

This clonotype was seen repeatedly, ten times or more. The gene calls are TRBV24-1 and TRBJ2-1; 14 bases are shared with TRBD2. Germline values: CDR1 KGHDR, CDR2 SFDVKD. With 5 bases clipped from V and 10 bases from J, the junction kept 6 bases outside the gene matches. CDR3 length: 15 residues. The CDR3 region is CATSVSGLAGVEQFF. The CDR3 bases are TGTGCCACCAGTGTCTCGGGACTAGCGGGAGTGGAGCAGTTCTTC.